This T cell receptor (beta chain) appears in the sequencing data of a study of T cells after yellow fever vaccination. Study-level information: Each low-cell-number fraction was prepared by means of SMART-Seq v4 Ultra Low Input. Notes on the study in general: The CD4 compartment and the CD8 compartment contained a small share of clonotypes in common. Once the booster was given, most primary-vaccination clones reappeared, at about 97% for CD4 and approximately 88% for CD8.

V lost 4 bases, J lost 0 bases, and 13 bases lay in between. The CDR3 covers 15 residues. Per the germline V gene, CDR1 is LGHNA and CDR2 is YSLEER. In making TCR cDNA, 5'RACE template switching added a universal primer site and UMIs to it. Each CDR3 protein is one row after TCRdb ran MiXCR on the 5' RACE reads. The sample lists tens of thousands of distinct CDR3 sequences, around 7.4% occurring once. This clonotype appeared many times. Its antigen is not identified. The chain carries TRBV4-3 and TRBJ2-7; tentatively, D is TRBD2 (6 bases). Sequenced here: CD8+ T cells sorted from PBMCs, sampled 15 days after the yellow fever booster vaccination. The source of this sequence is a man aged 25-45 years who received the YFV17D yellow fever vaccine. This chain's CDR3 is CASSPGSVYSYEQYF. The CDR3 bases are TGCGCCAGCAGCCCCGGGAGCGTTTACTCCTACGAGCAGTACTTC.